This T cell receptor beta chain was documented in a study of OX40 agonist ivuxolimab in advanced cancers. About the full investigation: Ivuxolimab, which targeted the costimulatory receptor OX40 (CD134), was an agonistic, fully human IgG2 monoclonal antibody. Partial responses occurred in three dose-escalation patients, of whom one had hepatocellular carcinoma and two had cutaneous melanoma. In the dose-escalation cohort, more than 75% of patients were male, and the mean age was approximately 60 years, with a range of roughly 20 to 79. The paper describes the monotherapy dose-escalation part (N ≈ 49 patients) of the phase I trial of ivuxolimab. Peripheral TCRbeta sequencing aimed to test whether ivuxolimab altered TCR sequence diversity and caused clonal T-cell expansion. Prior anti-PD-1, anti-PD-L1 or anti-CTLA-4 therapy was permitted, and about two fifths of dose-escalation patients had received checkpoint inhibitors. Intravenous ivuxolimab was administered to patients every 2 weeks at six dose levels: 0.01, 0.1, 0.3, 1.5, 3 and 10 mg/kg. Of the roughly 52 dose-escalation patients, hepatocellular carcinoma was present in about 20, melanoma in roughly 15, renal cell carcinoma in 9 and head and neck cancer in 9.

V sheds 8 bases and J sheds 1 base, leaving 9 bases between their ends. The CDR3 spans 12 residues, from the cysteine through the phenylalanine. The sequence is cut down to CDR3 DNA, 36 bases in frame from base 1. CDR1 MNHNS and CDR2 SASEGT are derived from the germline V gene. For sequencing of the TCRbeta CDR3 region, genomic DNA was extracted from the sorted cells. The immunoSEQ Assay was used for sequencing of TCRbeta CDR3 regions. The table was pulled from immuneACCESS by TCRdb, which kept in-frame rearrangements only. Such tables lose some clones; where checked, under half of the loss comes from unresolved V genes, and the rest has no known cause. This sample comprises 60,000 to 85,000 clones, about nine tenths of them detected only once. The top ten hold about 8.6% of the sample. Overall study results and their limits: After ivuxolimab, more expanded clones were found on average in CD8+ T cells than in CD4+ T cells. In partial responders in the 0.1-3.0 mg/kg groups, normalized peripheral clonal expansion was found to be among the lowest, especially among CD8+ T cells. Clonal expansion of both CD4+ and CD8+ blood T cells was observed from baseline to week 6 at doses 0.1 to 3.0 mg/kg. Low levels of normalized T-cell clonal expansion were also seen in some patients who did not respond. The antigen specificity of the peripheral T cells that underwent clonal expansion was not determined.

A word on this clone: Its cognate antigen has yet to be identified. Per-nucleotide qualities are absent, and no much larger clonotype sits a single base away.

Patients with a history of autoimmune disease or receiving systemic immunosuppression were excluded from the trial. Peripheral blood for TCR sequencing was collected from all dose cohorts at baseline, on cycle 4 day 1, and on cycle 7 day 1. The samples were taken from a phase I, first-in-human, multicenter, open-label dose-escalation trial of ivuxolimab. The trial enrolled adults with locally advanced or metastatic head and neck squamous cell, hepatocellular, melanoma or renal cell carcinoma. Before TCR sequencing, CD4+ T cells and CD8+ T cells were sorted from peripheral blood as separate populations.

The sequence came from an adult with an advanced solid tumor such as melanoma, head and neck, liver or kidney cancer. The rearrangement joined TRBV6-1 to TRBJ2-7, with TRBD1 as a weak D call on 6 bases. Sample: CD4+ or CD8+ T cells sorted from blood, taken in a trial of the OX40 agonist ivuxolimab. In nucleotide form, the sequence is TGTGCCAGCGGACAGCATTCCTACGAGCAGTACTTC. The encoded protein is CASGQHSYEQYF.